This T cell receptor beta chain was identified in a study of blood T cell repertoires in COVID-19. Study-level background: Samples came from the United States, Italy and Spain, spanning acute and convalescent COVID-19. From T cells, B-cell-depleted T cells, or PBMCs came the material, which was cDNA or gDNA.

Study processing details: For nucleated cells, counts were estimated from reference gene primer amplification. Data came from immunoSEQ multiplex PCR; TCRdb stores just in-frame clones and leaves some out. That table supplies the V and J calls and clone size; D and trimming were determined from the DNA. The data hold 65,000 to 90,000 clones, with about 86% observed a single time. The germline V gene encodes CDR1 MDHEN and CDR2 SYDVKM. This CDR3 spans 15 amino acids. Trimming left V 4 bases short and J 7 bases short, with 19 bases between. This TCR was recovered from a woman older than 75 in a cohort sampled during active or convalescent COVID-19. The V call is TRBV28, the J call TRBJ1-2; tentative D call: TRBD1 (6 bases). What was sequenced was peripheral blood. CDR3 sequence: CASSSPLPDRSGYTF. CDR3 bases: TGTGCCAGCAGTTCTCCACTACCGGACAGAAGTGGCTACACCTTC.